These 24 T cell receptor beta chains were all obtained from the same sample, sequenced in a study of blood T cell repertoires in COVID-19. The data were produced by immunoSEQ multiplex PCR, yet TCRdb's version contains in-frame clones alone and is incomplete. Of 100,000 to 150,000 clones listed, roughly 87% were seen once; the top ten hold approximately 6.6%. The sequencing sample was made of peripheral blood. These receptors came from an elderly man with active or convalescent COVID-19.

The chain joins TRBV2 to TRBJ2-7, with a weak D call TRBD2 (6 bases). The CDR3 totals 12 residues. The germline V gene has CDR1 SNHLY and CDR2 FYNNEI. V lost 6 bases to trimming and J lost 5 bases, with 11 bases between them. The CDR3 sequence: CASSRRVHEQYF. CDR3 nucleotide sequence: TGTGCCAGCAGCAGGAGGGTCCACGAGCAGTACTTC.

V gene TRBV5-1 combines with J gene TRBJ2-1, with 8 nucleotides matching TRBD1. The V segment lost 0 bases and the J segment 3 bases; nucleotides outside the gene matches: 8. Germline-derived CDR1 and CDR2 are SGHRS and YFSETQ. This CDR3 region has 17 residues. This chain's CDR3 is CASSLGITGGFYNEQFF. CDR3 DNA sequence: TGCGCCAGCAGCTTGGGAATAACAGGGGGTTTCTACAATGAGCAGTTCTTC.

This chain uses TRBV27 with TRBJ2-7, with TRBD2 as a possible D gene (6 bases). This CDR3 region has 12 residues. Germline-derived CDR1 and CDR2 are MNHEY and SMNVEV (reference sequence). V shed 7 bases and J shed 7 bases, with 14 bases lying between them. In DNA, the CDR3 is TGTGCCAGCACGGGACTTTTACATGAGCAGTACTTC. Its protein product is CASTGLLHEQYF.

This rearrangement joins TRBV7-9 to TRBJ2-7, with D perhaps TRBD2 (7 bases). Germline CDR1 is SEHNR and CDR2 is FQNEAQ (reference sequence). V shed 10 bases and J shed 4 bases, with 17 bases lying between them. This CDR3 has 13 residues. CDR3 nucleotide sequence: TGTGCCACACGGACCGGGGGGCCGTACGAGCAGTACTTC. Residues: CATRTGGPYEQYF.

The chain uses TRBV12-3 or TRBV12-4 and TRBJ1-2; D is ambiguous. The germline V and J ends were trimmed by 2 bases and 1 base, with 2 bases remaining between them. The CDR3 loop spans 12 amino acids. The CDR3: CASSLLNYGYTF. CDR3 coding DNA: TGTGCCAGCAGTTTACTTAACTATGGCTACACCTTC.

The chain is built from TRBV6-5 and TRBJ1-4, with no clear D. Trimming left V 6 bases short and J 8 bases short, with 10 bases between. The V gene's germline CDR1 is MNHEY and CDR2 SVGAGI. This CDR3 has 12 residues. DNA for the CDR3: TGTGCCAGCAGCCCGGGCGGGGAAAAACTGTTTTTT. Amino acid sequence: CASSPGGEKLFF.

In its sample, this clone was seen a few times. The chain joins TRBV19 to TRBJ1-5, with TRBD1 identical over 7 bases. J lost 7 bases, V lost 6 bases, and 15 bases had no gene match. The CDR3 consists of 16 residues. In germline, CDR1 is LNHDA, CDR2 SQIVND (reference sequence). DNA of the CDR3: TGTGCCAGTAGCCCCTCATCGACAGGGTATTTACAGCCCCAGCATTTT. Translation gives CASSPSSTGYLQPQHF.

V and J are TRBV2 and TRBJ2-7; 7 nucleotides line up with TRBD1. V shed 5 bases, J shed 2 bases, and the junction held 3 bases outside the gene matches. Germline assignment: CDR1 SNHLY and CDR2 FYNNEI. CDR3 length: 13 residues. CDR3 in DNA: TGTGCCAGCAGTCGGACAGGCCCCTACGAGCAGTACTTC. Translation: CASSRTGPYEQYF. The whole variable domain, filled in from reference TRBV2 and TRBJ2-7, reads EPEVTQTPSHQVTQMGQEVILRCVPISNHLYFYWYRQILGQKVEFLVSFYNNEISEKSEIFDDQFSVERPDGSNFTLKIRSTKLEDSAMYFCASSRTGPYEQYFGPGTRLTVT.

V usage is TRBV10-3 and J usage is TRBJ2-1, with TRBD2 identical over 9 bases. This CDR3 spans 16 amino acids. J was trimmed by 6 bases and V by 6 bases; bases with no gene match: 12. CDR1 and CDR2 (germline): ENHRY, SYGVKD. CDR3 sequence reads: CAIRRLAVGFGNEQFF. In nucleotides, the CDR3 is TGTGCCATCAGAAGACTAGCGGTCGGATTCGGCAATGAGCAGTTCTTC.

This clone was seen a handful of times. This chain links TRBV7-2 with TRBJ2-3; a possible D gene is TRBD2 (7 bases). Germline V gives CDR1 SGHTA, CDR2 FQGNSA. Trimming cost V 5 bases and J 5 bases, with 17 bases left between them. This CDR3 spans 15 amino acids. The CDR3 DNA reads TGTGCCAGCAGCCAATTTCGGGGGGCGGGAGATACGCAGTATTTT. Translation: CASSQFRGAGDTQYF.

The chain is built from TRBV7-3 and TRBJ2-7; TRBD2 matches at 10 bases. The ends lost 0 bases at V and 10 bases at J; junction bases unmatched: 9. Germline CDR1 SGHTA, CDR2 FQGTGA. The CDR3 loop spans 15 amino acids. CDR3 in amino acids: CASSLTGLAGEQQYF. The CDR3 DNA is TGTGCCAGCAGCTTAACGGGGCTAGCGGGAGAACAACAGTACTTC.

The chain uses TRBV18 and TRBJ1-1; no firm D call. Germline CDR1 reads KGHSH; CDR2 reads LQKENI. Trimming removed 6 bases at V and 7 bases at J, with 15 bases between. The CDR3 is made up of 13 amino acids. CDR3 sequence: CASSLEGYSEAFF. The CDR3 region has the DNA TGTGCCAGCTCCTTAGAGGGTTACAGTGAAGCTTTCTTT.

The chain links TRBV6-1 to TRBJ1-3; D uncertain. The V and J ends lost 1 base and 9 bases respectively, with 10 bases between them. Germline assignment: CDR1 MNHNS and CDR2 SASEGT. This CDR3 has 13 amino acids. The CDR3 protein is CASSEEKGATIYF. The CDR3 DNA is TGTGCCAGCAGTGAAGAGAAAGGAGCCACCATATATTTT.

The CDR3 protein is CSASPSVAGELTF. The CDR3 DNA follows: TGCAGTGCTAGTCCCTCCGTCGCCGGAGAACTCACCTTC. The chain uses TRBV20-1 and TRBJ1-2; D is uncertain. V was shortened by 3 bases and J by 13 bases, with 21 bases between the two germline ends. The CDR3 consists of 13 residues. Germline V CDR1 and CDR2: DFQATT, SNEGSKA (reference sequence).

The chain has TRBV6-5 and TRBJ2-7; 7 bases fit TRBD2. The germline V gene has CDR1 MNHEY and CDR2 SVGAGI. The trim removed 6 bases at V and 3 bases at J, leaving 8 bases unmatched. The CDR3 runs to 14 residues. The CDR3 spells CASSPPGGSYEQYF. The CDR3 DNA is TGTGCCAGCAGCCCACCGGGGGGAAGCTACGAGCAGTACTTC.

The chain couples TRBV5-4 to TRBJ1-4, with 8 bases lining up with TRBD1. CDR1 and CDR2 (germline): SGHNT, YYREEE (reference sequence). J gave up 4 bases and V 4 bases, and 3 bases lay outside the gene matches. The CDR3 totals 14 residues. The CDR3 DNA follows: TGTGCCAGCAGCAAGGACAGGGATAATGAAAAACTGTTTTTT. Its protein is CASSKDRDNEKLFF. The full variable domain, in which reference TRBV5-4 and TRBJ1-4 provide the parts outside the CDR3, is ETGVTQSPTHLIKTRGQQVTLRCSSQSGHNTVSWYQQALGQGPQFIFQYYREEENGRGNFPPRFSGLQFPNYSSELNVNALELDDSALYLCASSKDRDNEKLFFGSGTQLSVL.

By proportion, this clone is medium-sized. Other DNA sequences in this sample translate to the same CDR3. CDR3 DNA: TGTGCCAGCTCACCTGGACAGGGGGCTGAAGCTTTCTTT. Protein product: CASSPGQGAEAFF. The V gene is TRBV18, the J gene TRBJ1-1, with 10 bases identical to TRBD1. With V trimmed by 3 bases and J by 6 bases, 1 base remained unmatched. Germline V CDR1 and CDR2: KGHSH, LQKENI. This CDR3 region has 13 residues.

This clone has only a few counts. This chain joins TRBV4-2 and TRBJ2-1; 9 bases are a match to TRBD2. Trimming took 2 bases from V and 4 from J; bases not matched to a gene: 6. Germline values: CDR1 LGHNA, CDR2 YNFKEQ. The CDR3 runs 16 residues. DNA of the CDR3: TGTGCCAGCAGCCAATTCGGCGGGGGGGAATACAATGAGCAGTTCTTC. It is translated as CASSQFGGGEYNEQFF.

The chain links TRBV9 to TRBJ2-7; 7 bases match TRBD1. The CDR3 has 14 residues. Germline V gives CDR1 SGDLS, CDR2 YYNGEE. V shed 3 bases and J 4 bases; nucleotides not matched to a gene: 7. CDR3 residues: CASSEGTEAYEQYF. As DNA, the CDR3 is TGTGCCAGCAGCGAGGGGACAGAAGCTTACGAGCAGTACTTC.

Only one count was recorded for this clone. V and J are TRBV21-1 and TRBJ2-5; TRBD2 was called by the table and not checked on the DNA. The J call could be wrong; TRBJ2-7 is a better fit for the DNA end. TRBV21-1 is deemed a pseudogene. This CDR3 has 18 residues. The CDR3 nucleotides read TGTGCCAGCAGCAACCAAGGCGGGCTGACCGCCGCGGCCTACGAGCAGTACTTC. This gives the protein CASSNQGGLTAAAYEQYF.

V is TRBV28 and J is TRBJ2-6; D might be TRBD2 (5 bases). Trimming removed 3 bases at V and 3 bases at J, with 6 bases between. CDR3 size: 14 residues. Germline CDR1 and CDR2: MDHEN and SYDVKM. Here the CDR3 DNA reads TGTGCCAGCAGTTTGAGGGTTGGGGCCAACGTCCTGACTTTC. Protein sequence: CASSLRVGANVLTF.

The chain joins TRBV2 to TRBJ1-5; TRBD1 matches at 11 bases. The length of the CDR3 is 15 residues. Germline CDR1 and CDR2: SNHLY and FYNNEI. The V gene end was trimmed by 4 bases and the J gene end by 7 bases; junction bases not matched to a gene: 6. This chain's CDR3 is CASSAGTGGGQPQHF. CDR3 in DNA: TGTGCCAGCAGTGCCGGGACAGGGGGTGGCCAGCCCCAGCATTTT. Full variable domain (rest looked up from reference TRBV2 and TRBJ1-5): EPEVTQTPSHQVTQMGQEVILRCVPISNHLYFYWYRQILGQKVEFLVSFYNNEISEKSEIFDDQFSVERPDGSNFTLKIRSTKLEDSAMYFCASSAGTGGGQPQHFGDGTRLSIL.

The CDR3 is CASSLAGTSGSTDTQYF. CDR3 coding DNA: TGTGCCAGCAGCTTAGCCGGGACTAGCGGGAGTACAGATACGCAGTATTTT. The chain carries TRBV7-2 and TRBJ2-3, with 14 bases aligning to TRBD2. This CDR3 has 17 residues. The germline V gene encodes CDR1 SGHTA and CDR2 FQGNSA. J lost 3 bases, V lost 0 bases, and 2 bases had no gene match.

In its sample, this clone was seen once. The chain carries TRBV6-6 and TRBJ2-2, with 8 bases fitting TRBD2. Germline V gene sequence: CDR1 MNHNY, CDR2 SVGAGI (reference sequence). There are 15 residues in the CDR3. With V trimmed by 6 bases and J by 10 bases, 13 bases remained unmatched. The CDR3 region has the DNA TGTGCCAGCAGCCACCCTGGCGGGAGGCCCCCGGAGCTGTTTTTT. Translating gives CASSHPGGRPPELFF.